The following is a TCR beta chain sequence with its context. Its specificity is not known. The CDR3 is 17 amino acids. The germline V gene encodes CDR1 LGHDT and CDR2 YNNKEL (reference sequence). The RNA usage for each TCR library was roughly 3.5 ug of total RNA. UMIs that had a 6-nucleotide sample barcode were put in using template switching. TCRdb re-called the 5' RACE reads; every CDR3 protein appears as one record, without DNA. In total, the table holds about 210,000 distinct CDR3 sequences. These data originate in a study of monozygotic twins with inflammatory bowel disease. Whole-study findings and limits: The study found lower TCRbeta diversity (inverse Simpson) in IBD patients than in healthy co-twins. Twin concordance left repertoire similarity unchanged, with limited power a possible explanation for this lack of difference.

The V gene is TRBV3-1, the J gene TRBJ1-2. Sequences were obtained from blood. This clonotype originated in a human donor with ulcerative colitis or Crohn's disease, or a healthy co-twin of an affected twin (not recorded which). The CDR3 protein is CASSQAARSFFSKGYTF.